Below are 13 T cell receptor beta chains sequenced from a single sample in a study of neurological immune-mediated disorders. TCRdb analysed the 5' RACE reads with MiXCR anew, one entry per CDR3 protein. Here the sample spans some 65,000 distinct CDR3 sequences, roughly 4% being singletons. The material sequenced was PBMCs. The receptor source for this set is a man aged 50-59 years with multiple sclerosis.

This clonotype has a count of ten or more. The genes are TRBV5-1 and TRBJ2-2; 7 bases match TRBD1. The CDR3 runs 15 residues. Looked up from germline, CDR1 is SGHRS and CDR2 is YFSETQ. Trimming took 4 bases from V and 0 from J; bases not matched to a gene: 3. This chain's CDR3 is CASSRGTANTGELFF. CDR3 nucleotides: TGCGCCAGCAGCCGAGGGACAGCGAACACCGGGGAGCTGTTTTTT.

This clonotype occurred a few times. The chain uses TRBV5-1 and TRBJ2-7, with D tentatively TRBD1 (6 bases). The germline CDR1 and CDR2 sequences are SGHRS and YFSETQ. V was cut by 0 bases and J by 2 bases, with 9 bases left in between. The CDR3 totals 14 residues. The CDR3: CASSLAGTTYEQYF. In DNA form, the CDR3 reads TGCGCCAGCAGCTTGGCCGGGACAACCTACGAGCAGTACTTC.

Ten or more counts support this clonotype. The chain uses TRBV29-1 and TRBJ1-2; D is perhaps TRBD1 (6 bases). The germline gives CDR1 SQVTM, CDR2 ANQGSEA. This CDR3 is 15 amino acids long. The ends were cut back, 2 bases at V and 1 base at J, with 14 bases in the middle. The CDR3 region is CSVERGLRNNYGYTF. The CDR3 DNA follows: TGCAGCGTTGAAAGGGGGTTGAGGAATAACTATGGCTACACCTTC.

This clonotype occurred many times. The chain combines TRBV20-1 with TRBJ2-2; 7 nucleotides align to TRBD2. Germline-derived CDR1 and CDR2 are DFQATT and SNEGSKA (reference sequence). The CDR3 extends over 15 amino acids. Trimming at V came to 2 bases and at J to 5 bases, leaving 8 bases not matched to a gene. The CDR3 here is CSARQAGPGTGELFF. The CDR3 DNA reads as TGCAGTGCTAGACAAGCGGGGCCCGGGACCGGGGAGCTGTTTTTT.

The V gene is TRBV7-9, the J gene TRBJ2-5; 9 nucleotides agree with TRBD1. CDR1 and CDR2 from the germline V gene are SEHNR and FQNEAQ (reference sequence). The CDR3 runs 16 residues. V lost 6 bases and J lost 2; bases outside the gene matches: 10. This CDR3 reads CASSATIDRGQETQYF. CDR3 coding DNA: TGTGCCAGCAGTGCAACAATAGACAGGGGGCAAGAGACCCAGTACTTC.

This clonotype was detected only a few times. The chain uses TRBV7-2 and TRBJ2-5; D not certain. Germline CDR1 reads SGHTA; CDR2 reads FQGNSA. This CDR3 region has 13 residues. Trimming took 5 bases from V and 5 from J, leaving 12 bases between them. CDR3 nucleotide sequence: TGTGCCAGCAGCGGGCAGAACCGGGAGACCCAGTACTTC. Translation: CASSGQNRETQYF.

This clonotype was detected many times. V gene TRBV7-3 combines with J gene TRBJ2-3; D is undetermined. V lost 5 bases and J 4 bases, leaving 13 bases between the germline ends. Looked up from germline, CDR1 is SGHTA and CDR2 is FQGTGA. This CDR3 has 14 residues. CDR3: CASSPRTLADTQYF. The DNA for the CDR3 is TGTGCCAGCAGCCCGAGGACCCTCGCAGATACGCAGTATTTT.

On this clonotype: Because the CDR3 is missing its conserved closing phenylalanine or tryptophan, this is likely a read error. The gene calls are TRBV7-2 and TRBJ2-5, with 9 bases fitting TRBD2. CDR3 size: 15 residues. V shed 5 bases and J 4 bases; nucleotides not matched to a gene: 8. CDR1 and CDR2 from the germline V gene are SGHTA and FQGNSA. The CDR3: CASSPPGLATETQYN. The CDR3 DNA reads TGTGCCAGCAGCCCGCCGGGACTAGCAACAGAGACCCAGTACAAC.

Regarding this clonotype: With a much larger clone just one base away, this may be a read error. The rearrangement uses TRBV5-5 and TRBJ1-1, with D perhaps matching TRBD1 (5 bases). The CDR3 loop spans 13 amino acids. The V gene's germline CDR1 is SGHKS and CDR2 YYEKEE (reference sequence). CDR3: CVSSVDRNTEAFF. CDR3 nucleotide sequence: TGTGTCAGCAGCGTCGACAGGAACACTGAAGCTTTCTTT.

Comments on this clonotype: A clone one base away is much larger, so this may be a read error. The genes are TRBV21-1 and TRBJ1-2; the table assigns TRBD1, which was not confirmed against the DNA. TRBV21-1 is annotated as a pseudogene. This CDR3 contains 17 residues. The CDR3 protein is CASKKRQGVTGYYGYTF. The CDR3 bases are TGTGCCAGCAAGAAGAGACAGGGGGTTACGGGTTACTATGGCTACACCTTC.

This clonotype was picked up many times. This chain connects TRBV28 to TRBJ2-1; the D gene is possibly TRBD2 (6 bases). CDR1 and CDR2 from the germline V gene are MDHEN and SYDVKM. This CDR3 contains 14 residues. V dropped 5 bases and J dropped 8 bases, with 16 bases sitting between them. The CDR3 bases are TGTGCCAGCAGTGGGACGGGGGTGGTGGATGAGCAGTTCTTC. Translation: CASSGTGVVDEQFF.

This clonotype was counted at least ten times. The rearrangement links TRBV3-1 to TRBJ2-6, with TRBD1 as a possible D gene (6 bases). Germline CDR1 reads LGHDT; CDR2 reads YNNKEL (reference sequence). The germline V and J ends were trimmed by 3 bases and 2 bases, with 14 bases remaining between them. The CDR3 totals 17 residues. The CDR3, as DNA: TGTGCCAGCAGCCAGACGGGACACCCCACTGGGGCCAACGTCCTGACTTTC. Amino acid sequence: CASSQTGHPTGANVLTF.

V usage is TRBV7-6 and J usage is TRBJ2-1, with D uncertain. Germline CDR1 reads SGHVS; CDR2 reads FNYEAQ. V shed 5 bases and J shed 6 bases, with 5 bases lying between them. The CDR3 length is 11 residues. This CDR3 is CASSITNEQFF. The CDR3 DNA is TGTGCCAGCAGCATAACCAATGAGCAGTTCTTC.